The subject of this entry is one TCR beta chain. The data were obtained in a study of cytomegalovirus exposure and HLA in healthy donors. Both 60 Vbeta primers and 13 Jbeta primers went into the PCR. The protocol was immunoSEQ multiplex PCR, while the TCRdb copy is restricted to in-frame clones and leaves out a portion. Its table records 130,000 or so clones. The sequence derives from a woman younger than 30 in good health and CMV-seronegative. Sequenced input: PBMCs.

For the CDR3, the DNA is TGTGCCAGCAGTTCACAGCTAGCCAAAAACATTCAGTACTTC. It is translated as CASSSQLAKNIQYF. The chain combines TRBV6-5 with TRBJ2-4; D remains ambiguous. Looked up from germline, CDR1 is MNHEY and CDR2 is SVGAGI. The V end was cut by 4 bases, the J end by 0 bases, with 7 bases between. The CDR3 covers 14 residues.